The clone carrying this T cell receptor (beta chain) was detected a few times. Its antigen is not known. Between the trimmed V and J ends, which lost 0 bases and 7 bases, there was a span of 7 bases. The CDR3 has 13 residues. Germline CDR1 and CDR2: LGHNA and YNFKEQ. MiXCR, applied by TCRdb to the reads, yields one record per CDR3 protein. The sample lists roughly 69,000 distinct CDR3 sequences, about 30% occurring once. This entry comes from a study of T cell repertoires in cytomegalovirus infection. This clonotype was sampled from a human donor in good health (CMV status not recorded). Some clones in this sample may be carry-over from other donors' samples. Sequenced material: CD8+ T cells from cultured PBMCs, taken from culture after CMV antigen stimulation. The chain has TRBV4-2 and TRBJ2-1; D remains ambiguous. In DNA form, the CDR3 reads TGTGCCAGCAGCCAAGATGCGCCTAATGAGCAGTTCTTC. Translated, it gives CASSQDAPNEQFF.